This T cell receptor (beta chain) came from a study of beta chain features in type 1 diabetes. General study findings and limits: Compared to healthy donors, patients appeared to have naive, central memory and Treg TCRB repertoires that were more alike. All four CD4+ subsets of Type 1 diabetes patients contained TCRB CDR3s that were moderately but significantly shorter.

Expressed TCRB transcripts were sequenced after all isolated RNA was converted to cDNA. Some clones are missing from TCRdb's copy, which holds only in-frame ones; the method was immunoSEQ multiplex PCR. Altogether 500,000 to 850,000 clones are present, 11% to 15% being singletons, with the ten largest covering roughly 0.04%. The germline gives CDR1 KGHSH, CDR2 LQKENI. J lost 8 bases, V lost 4 bases, and 6 bases had no gene match. The CDR3 spans 15 residues. About this clone itself: The antigen is undetermined.

The gene calls are TRBV18 and TRBJ2-1, with 12 bases identical to TRBD2. The receptor was isolated from a man aged 18-30 years with type 1 diabetes. The sequencing input was naive CD4+ T cells from blood. CDR3 nucleotides: TGTGCCAGCTCACGTCGGACTAGCGGGAAGGATGAGCAGTTCTTC. Its protein product is CASSRRTSGKDEQFF. Based on the CDR3 plus reference TRBV18 and TRBJ2-1, the full variable domain is NAGVMQNPRHLVRRRGQEARLRCSPMKGHSHVYWYRQLPEEGLKFMVYLQKENIIDESGMPKERFSAEFPKEGPSILRIQQVVRGDSAAYFCASSRRTSGKDEQFFGPGTRLTVL.